Listed here is a single T cell receptor (beta chain). The antigen this receptor binds is unknown. No base-level quality is on record; no much larger clone is a single base apart. The cohort was made up of roughly 670 healthy bone marrow donors. At the time of sampling, all cohort members were nominally healthy, though unrecorded immune exposures were likely present. The donor tested CMV seropositive and was one of the 289 seropositive cohort members. A peripheral blood sample was provided by each donor, and peripheral blood mononuclear cells were used for TCR beta sequencing. Genomic DNA extraction from the blood cell samples was performed with the Qiagen DNeasy Blood Extraction Kit. The entry originates in a study of cytomegalovirus exposure and HLA in healthy donors (dated by TCRdb to 2016 to 2017). Broadly, across the study: According to an earlier analysis of around 600 of the donors, 150 million to 200 million T cells yielded 120 million or so unique TCR beta sequences and more than 250 Gb of sequence data. To predict cytomegalovirus infection status, the study combined high-throughput TCR immunosequencing, statistical association of individual TCRs with disease status, and machine learning. Both class I and class II loci were covered by HLA typing, at four-digit resolution. Typing coverage varied by locus: roughly 620-630 donors for A, B, C, DRB1 and DQB1; roughly 500 for DQA1; nearly 610 for DPA1; approximately 470 for DPB1. An early release that covered some 630 HLA-typed donors contained about 300 gigabases of sequencing data and roughly 84 million unique TCR sequences. Rather than drawing on any new phenotypic data, the later analysis identified candidate immune exposures from TCR beta sequences and the way those sequences occurred across donors. The study aimed to test whether cataloging public T cell receptors could reveal signatures of past pathogen exposure. Every repertoire in the discovery cohort had been generated on one and the same sequencing platform. Across 300 to 400 genotyped donors of the cohort, an average of about 240,000 unique TCR beta nucleotide sequences per donor were sequenced, and roughly a sixth of those sequences were non-productive. Donor age, sex, ethnicity and CMV serostatus were collected together with the repertoire data. An earlier analysis of 500 to 750 of the donors applied high-throughput TCR beta sequencing to assess whether each TCR beta V gene segment acted as functional or pseudogenic. Of the roughly 390 genotyped donors, 75% to 85% were placed in the genetic ancestry cluster associated with self-reported Caucasian donors. In a later analysis, previously published TCR beta repertoires from more than 500 donors were re-analyzed and high-resolution HLA genotyping was added so that TCR occurrence patterns could be studied. Genome-wide SNP genotypes for about 60% of the roughly 670 donors were used in a later genetic analysis, which treated that subset as a discovery cohort. In addition to the first cohort of 666 subjects, a separate validation cohort of under 150 different subjects was used. A handful of DR-DQ haplotypes were handled as single units for association and clustering because linkage in the cohort was strong. The T cell repertoires of around 670 subjects were profiled by immunosequencing and related to cytomegalovirus serostatus. Summary of the overall study and its limitations: In vitro tests confirmed that three of the cytomegalovirus-associated TCR beta chains recognize cytomegalovirus antigens. Most TCR sequences were observed very rarely across donors, whereas some public TCRs were present in many individuals. Compared with the approximately 700-donor mean, donors in an Asian-associated ancestry cluster had fewer N-insertions in productive TCRs, according to a later genetic analysis. In a later analysis, most CMV-associated TCR beta chains were found to appear HLA-restricted, with HLA associations seemingly driven largely by CMV exposure. In this cohort, only TCR beta chains were sequenced, and detectable features were limited by the absence of alpha or paired-chain data. An association between a missense DCLRE1C variant and V-gene and J-gene trimming of TCR beta chains was found in a later genetic analysis and replicated in an independent cohort. HLA typing was unavailable for some donors at each locus, so association tests used only the typed subset. Immune exposure information for the cohort was limited to CMV serostatus. When HLA alleles, especially DR and DQ, strongly co-occurred, TCR associations were difficult to assign to individual alleles. Sequencing depth was assumed to be roughly uniform across donors in the presence/absence analyses, though that assumption may not hold. The study listed 150 to 200 TCR beta chains as associated with cytomegalovirus. Broadly in line with IMGT annotations, most TCR beta V segments showed up in productive rearrangements about 90% or about 30% of the time in an earlier analysis of about 500 of the donors. In a later analysis, TCR association rates were found to vary across HLA loci, with the most associated TCRs seen for DRB1 alleles and the fewest for HLA-C alleles. A later analysis reported that several top co-occurrence clusters appeared linked to parvovirus B19, influenza, CMV and Epstein-Barr virus. A cluster of highly shared sequence variants was judged likely to be a technical artifact of the sequencing pipeline. Linkage disequilibrium might explain the correlated functional status among segregating V segments, but an unknown experimental factor could not be ruled out. In both the original and validation cohorts, the classifier was reported to diagnose cytomegalovirus status with high specificity and sensitivity. Compared with equally common non-associated chains, HLA-associated TCR beta chains in a later analysis were more clonally expanded and had lower generation probabilities. Some IMGT-functional V segments, including TRBV6-2 and TRBV6-3, could not be told apart with the 87-base-pair reads, so those segments were excluded. Specific HLA alleles were associated with roughly 17,000 TCR beta sequences at a false discovery rate of 0.05 in a later analysis. The earlier analysis of around 600 of the donors excluded around 17 rarely observed V segments, including chromosome 9 orphons, because counts were too low. A further reported finding was that TCR beta sequences accurately predicted the HLA-A and HLA-B alleles for most subjects in the first cohort. According to the authors, the approach could potentially be generalized to other disease states and immunological phenotypes.

Trimmed from V: 5 bases; trimmed from J: 0 bases; junction bases lacking a gene match: 9. As encoded in the germline V gene, CDR1 is ENHRY while CDR2 is SYGVKD. The CDR3 covers 17 residues, taking in both the cysteine and the phenylalanine. Only the CDR3 portion is preserved as DNA: 51 bases, with reading frame beginning at the first base. Preparation of the library involved the immunoSEQ multiplex PCR assay. A mixture of 60 forward primers for TCR Vbeta segments and 13 reverse primers for TCR Jbeta segments was used in the multiplex PCR. The CDR3 region of rearranged TCR beta genes was amplified from genomic DNA with a multiplex PCR assay. The amplified TCR beta libraries were sequenced on the Illumina HiSeq System as 87-base-pair reads. Per the source publication's procedure: Across the 640 or so repertoires, a later analysis counted 80 million or so unique TCR beta chains, around 10 million of which were shared by at least two donors. Raw reads were error-corrected and collapsed into unique sequences by a nearest-neighbor algorithm in which closely related sequences were merged to remove PCR and sequencing errors. To assign V, D and J gene segments, CDR3 sequences were aligned to IMGT reference sequences. For a sequence to be retained, a match of at least six nucleotides to both a V gene segment and a J gene segment was required. Rearrangements were called productive when the CDR3 lacked stop codons and stayed in frame with V and J; all others were non-productive. CDR3 was defined by IMGT convention, running from the second conserved V-encoded cysteine to the conserved J-encoded phenylalanine. In an earlier analysis of approximately 500 of the donors, sequences lacking an unambiguous match to a single V gene segment were excluded. An earlier analysis of a few hundred of the donors called V segments functional above 56.7% productive rearrangements and segregating when the between-donor standard deviation exceeded 5%. A statistical classification framework was developed to diagnose cytomegalovirus status using the catalog of TCR beta chain sequences. V and J gene assignment, in a later analysis, came from comparing TCR nucleotide sequences with IMGT/GENE-DB human TR gene sequences. Using the TCRdist pipeline, a later analysis assigned CDR3 sequences along with most-parsimonious VDJ recombination scenarios. In a later analysis, each TCR beta chain was defined by its CDR3 amino acid sequence together with its V-gene family, and reads lacking a unique V-gene family were excluded. A later analysis removed roughly 590 highly shared, low-generation-probability nucleotide sequences to deal with suspected cross-contamination and a sequencing artifact. A later analysis calculated a clonal expansion index for each public chain from normalized within-repertoire ranks of inferred template counts. Generation probabilities in a later analysis came from a VDJ recombination model fitted to out-of-frame rearrangements, and those results were checked against IGoR. Hypergeometric tests were used in a later analysis to score TCR-TCR, TCR-HLA and TCR-CMV co-occurrence, with a repertoire-size bias correction applied to the TCR pairs. False discovery rates were estimated in a later analysis by permuting HLA or CMV assignments 20 times. In a later analysis, co-occurring TCRs were grouped using DBSCAN, and TCRdist sequence similarity was added for clustering within HLA-allele-positive subsets. For co-occurrence clustering, repertoires with fewer than 30,000 or more than 120,000 public chains were excluded, along with 5 or 6 repertoires with anomalous nucleotide sharing. This is the immuneACCESS table as TCRdb keeps it, with only in-frame sequences that have V and J called. A part of the clones is gone; compared with another copy, unresolved V genes explain less than half, and the rest is unexplained. V and J calls and clone size follow that table, whereas D and trimming were derived from the DNA. Present in this sample are some 85,000 clones, around three quarters of which were seen just once. Approximately 4.2% of the sample rests with the top ten.

Sequencing was performed on PBMCs. The TCR sequence derives from a middle-aged woman in good health and CMV-seropositive. The sequence links TRBV10-3 to TRBJ2-3, and 9 junction bases match TRBD2. The bases read TGTGCCATCAGTCCTCGACGACTAGCGGATAGCACAGATACGCAGTATTTT. This codes for CAISPRRLADSTDTQYF.